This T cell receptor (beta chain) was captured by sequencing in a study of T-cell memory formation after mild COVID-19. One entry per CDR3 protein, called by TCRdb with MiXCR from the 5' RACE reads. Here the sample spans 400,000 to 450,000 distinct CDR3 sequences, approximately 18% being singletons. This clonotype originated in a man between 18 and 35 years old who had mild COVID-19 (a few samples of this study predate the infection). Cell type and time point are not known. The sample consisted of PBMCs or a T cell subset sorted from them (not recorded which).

CDR3 sequence: CATEGQVTDTQYF. CDR3 bases: TGTGCCACCGAGGGACAGGTCACAGATACGCAGTATTTT. This sequence joins TRBV6-1 and TRBJ2-3, with 8 positions matching TRBD1. Trimming took 10 bases from V and 2 from J; bases not matched to a gene: 5. The CDR3 is made up of 13 amino acids. In germline, CDR1 is MNHNS, CDR2 SASEGT.